The text below deals with one T cell receptor beta chain. Its antigen is unknown. This sample was taken from a study of siplizumab effects on memory and regulatory T cells. Study conclusions and caveats: Siplizumab brought about a significant reduction in alloreactive sequences traceable to unstimulated CD4+ memory cells.

Only in-frame clones appear in the TCRdb table, and some are missing; sequencing was by immunoSEQ multiplex PCR. The data hold 85,000 to 120,000 clones, with about 94% observed a single time. This CDR3 spans 13 amino acids. V was clipped by 2 bases and J by 6 bases, with 7 bases between them. From germline, CDR1 is SGHNT and CDR2 YENEEA. Input material: CD4+ T cells sorted from blood. This sequence was found in a human donor in good health. The chain has TRBV11-3 and TRBJ2-2; D not resolved. DNA for the CDR3: TGTGCCAGCAGCTTAAGAAGCCCCGGGGAGCTGTTTTTT. Amino acid sequence: CASSLRSPGELFF.